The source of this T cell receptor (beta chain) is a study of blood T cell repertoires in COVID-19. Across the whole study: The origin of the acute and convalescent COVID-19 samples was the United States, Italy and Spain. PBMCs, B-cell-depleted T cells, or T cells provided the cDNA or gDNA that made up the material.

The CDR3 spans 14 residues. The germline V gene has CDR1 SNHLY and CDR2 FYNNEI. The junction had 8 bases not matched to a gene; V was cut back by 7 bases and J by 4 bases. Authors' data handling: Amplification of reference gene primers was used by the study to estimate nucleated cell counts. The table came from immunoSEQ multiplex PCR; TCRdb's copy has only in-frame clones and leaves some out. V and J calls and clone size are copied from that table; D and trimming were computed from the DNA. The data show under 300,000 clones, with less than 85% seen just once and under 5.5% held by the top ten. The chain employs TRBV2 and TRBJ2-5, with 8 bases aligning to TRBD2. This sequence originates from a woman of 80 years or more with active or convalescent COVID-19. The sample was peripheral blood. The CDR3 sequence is CASKKTGGVETQYF. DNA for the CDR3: TGTGCCAGCAAGAAGACGGGAGGGGTAGAGACCCAGTACTTC.